The clone carrying this TCR beta chain was seen more than once but under ten times. Its antigen is currently unknown. These data come from a study of T cell repertoires in cytomegalovirus infection. As for the study in general: Recently described HLA-C-restricted plus well-studied HLA-B-restricted CMV epitopes were used. Matching HLA type, along with CMV infection, was indicated by public TCR beta signatures. General study points: Identification of carriers of CMV plus the relevant HLA was performed using cumulative public TCR beta family frequency. HLA-C-restricted TCR beta clonotypes specific for CMV led the ex vivo response.

Trimming removed 7 bases from V and 4 bases from J, with 19 bases in between. Germline V gives CDR1 LGHNT, CDR2 FRNRAP. The CDR3 totals 16 residues. One entry per CDR3 protein, called by TCRdb with MiXCR from the reads. The data contain 650,000 to 850,000 distinct CDR3 sequences, almost 30% of them singletons. The clonotype was recovered from a human donor in good health (CMV status not recorded). Some clones in this sample may be carry-over from other donors' samples. The chain links TRBV12-5 to TRBJ2-2; the D call may be TRBD1 or TRBD2 (5 bases each). The starting material was cultured CD8+ T cells from PBMCs, obtained from culture after CMV antigen stimulation. This CDR3 is CASAYPGPRRTGELFF. The CDR3 bases are TGTGCTAGTGCCTACCCGGGACCAAGGCGCACCGGGGAGCTGTTTTTT.